The clone carrying this TCR beta chain was counted between two and nine times. The antigen remains unidentified. This sample was included in a study of cytomegalovirus exposure and HLA in healthy donors. The length of the CDR3 is 15 residues. Germline CDR1 and CDR2: MDHEN and SYDVKM. Trimming at V came to 7 bases and at J to 6 bases, leaving 8 bases not matched to a gene. The primer mix had 60 Vbeta and 13 Jbeta primers. Under the authors' procedure: Some 11 million shared chains were among the approximately 76 million unique TCR beta chains that a later analysis counted. The assay was immunoSEQ multiplex PCR, and TCRdb's table has in-frame clones only and misses some. V, J and clone size are those of that table, while D and trimming were read from the DNA. The profile shows around 150,000 clones, about four fifths of them singletons. General study results and limits: Later findings reportedly placed an Asian-associated ancestry cluster below the roughly 670-donor mean for N-insertions. TCR beta V- and J-gene trimming, according to a later analysis, was linked to a missense DCLRE1C variant. V segments that were indistinguishable, TRBV6-2 and TRBV6-3 among them, were omitted from analysis.

The chain recombines TRBV28 with TRBJ2-1; 11 bases are shared with TRBD1. Sequencing input: PBMCs. This receptor was taken from a man aged 25 to 40 in good health. CDR3 DNA sequence: TGTGCCAGCAACCCAGAGGGACAGGGGGTCAATGAGCAGTTCTTC. Its translation: CASNPEGQGVNEQFF.